One sample yielded the 20 T cell receptor beta chains listed below, sequenced in a study of T cells in Graves' hyperthyroidism and ophthalmopathy. From RNA transcripts, TCR beta CDR3 regions were amplified. Primed by the HTBI set, a first-round RT-PCR was run on the TCR CDR3. Via MiXCR, TCRdb re-called the multiplex PCR reads, giving one row per CDR3 protein. The data hold 660,000 or so distinct CDR3 sequences, with less than 25% observed a single time. Material for sequencing was blood. The origin of the receptors is a man aged 25-45 years with Graves' ophthalmopathy.

This clonotype was detected a few times. The V gene is TRBV6-1, the J gene TRBJ2-7, with D perhaps assigned TRBD1 or TRBD2 (6 bases each). The germline gives CDR1 MNHNS, CDR2 SASEGT. Trimming stripped 3 bases from V and 3 bases from J, with 21 bases between. The CDR3 is 17 residues long. Here the CDR3 reads CASSDPEEGGVLYEQYF. The CDR3 DNA sequence: TGTGCCAGCAGTGACCCGGAGGAGGGGGGAGTACTCTACGAGCAGTACTTC.

This clonotype was detected many times. This chain links TRBV7-2 with TRBJ2-1; 9 bases are shared with TRBD1. V lost 2 bases and J lost 6; bases outside the gene matches: 2. The CDR3 loop spans 14 amino acids. Per the germline V gene, CDR1 is SGHTA and CDR2 is FQGNSA. CDR3 in amino acids: CASSLWGQGNEQFF. As DNA, the CDR3 is TGTGCCAGCAGCTTATGGGGACAGGGCAATGAGCAGTTCTTC.

This clonotype has just a few counts. The chain joins TRBV18 to TRBJ2-2; D ambiguous. Trimming removed 2 bases from V and 3 bases from J, with 4 bases in between. Germline V lookup: CDR1 KGHSH, CDR2 LQKENI. The CDR3 has 13 amino acids. This CDR3 reads CASSPGDTGELFF. For the CDR3, the DNA is TGTGCCAGCTCACCAGGGGACACCGGGGAGCTGTTTTTT. Full variable domain (missing parts from reference TRBV18 and TRBJ2-2): NAGVMQNPRHLVRRRGQEARLRCSPMKGHSHVYWYRQLPEEGLKFMVYLQKENIIDESGMPKERFSAEFPKEGPSILRIQQVVRGDSAAYFCASSPGDTGELFFGEGSRLTVL.

This clonotype appeared a few times. The chain couples TRBV24-1 to TRBJ1-1; D is perhaps TRBD1 (6 bases). The CDR3 consists of 13 residues. V lost 9 bases and J lost 5, with 15 bases in between. Germline values: CDR1 KGHDR, CDR2 SFDVKD. CDR3 residues: CATSDREYTEAFF. CDR3 sequence (DNA): TGTGCCACCTCGGACAGAGAGTATACTGAAGCTTTCTTT.

This clonotype occurred many times. The gene calls are TRBV11-2 and TRBJ2-1; the match to TRBD2 covers 12 bases. Germline CDR1 and CDR2: SGHAT and FQNNGV. With V trimmed by 4 bases and J by 6 bases, 7 bases remained unmatched. This CDR3 has 16 residues. CDR3 amino acids: CASSSLAGGPGNEQFF. The CDR3 nucleotides are TGTGCCAGCAGCTCCCTAGCGGGAGGGCCGGGCAATGAGCAGTTCTTC.

Only a few counts were recorded for this clonotype. CDR3 in DNA: TGTGCCAGCAGCTTCTCAAACTACGAGCAGTACTTC. Encoded protein: CASSFSNYEQYF. The J gene is TRBJ2-7, the V gene TRBV5-5; D not certain. The CDR3 has 12 amino acids. Trimming took off 2 bases at V and 3 bases at J, with 6 bases between the two ends. CDR1 is SGHKS and CDR2 is YYEKEE in the germline V gene (reference sequence).

This clonotype was seen only a few times. This chain uses TRBV5-6 with TRBJ2-7; D might be TRBD1 (6 bases). This CDR3 has 14 residues. V was shortened by 6 bases and J by 2 bases, with 15 bases between the two germline ends. Germline assignment: CDR1 SGHDT and CDR2 YYEEEE. CDR3 sequence reads: CASTSDRNPYEQYF. CDR3 nucleotide sequence: TGTGCCAGCACCTCGGACAGAAACCCCTACGAGCAGTACTTC.

In its sample, this clonotype was seen once. The chain has TRBV7-6 and TRBJ1-5; tentatively, D is TRBD1 (6 bases). The CDR3 is 15 amino acids. V lost 2 bases and J 3 bases, leaving 11 bases between the germline ends. Per the germline V gene, CDR1 is SGHVS and CDR2 is FNYEAQ. Here the CDR3 reads CASSLHGQPNQPQHF. The DNA of the CDR3 is TGTGCCAGCAGCTTACACGGACAGCCCAATCAGCCCCAGCATTTT.

The rearrangement links TRBV24-1 to TRBJ2-1; 7 bases are a match to TRBD1. CDR3 length: 16 amino acids. Germline V lookup: CDR1 KGHDR, CDR2 SFDVKD. V lost 4 bases, J lost 7 bases, and 12 bases stayed unmatched. DNA for the CDR3: TGTGCCACCAGTGAGAGCCGGGACAGCCCCCTAAATGAGCAGTTCTTC. It encodes CATSESRDSPLNEQFF.

The chain combines TRBV10-2 with TRBJ2-5, with D maybe TRBD2 (6 bases). Germline CDR1 reads WSHSY; CDR2 reads SAAADI. This CDR3 has 16 amino acids. Trimming took off 5 bases at V and 0 bases at J, with 16 bases between the two ends. DNA for the CDR3: TGCGCCAGCAGTCCTTCTCGCGGGATGTACCAAGAGACCCAGTACTTC. This codes for CASSPSRGMYQETQYF.

J is TRBJ2-7 and V is TRBV6-1; 8 nucleotides line up with TRBD2. This CDR3 spans 15 amino acids. V shed 5 bases and J 0 bases; nucleotides not matched to a gene: 6. In germline, CDR1 is MNHNS, CDR2 SASEGT. CDR3 protein: CASSPRGASSYEQYF. The CDR3 region has the DNA TGTGCCAGCAGTCCGCGGGGGGCGAGCTCCTACGAGCAGTACTTC.

This clonotype was seen only once. This chain joins TRBV29-1 and TRBJ2-1, with 11 bases aligning to TRBD2. Looked up from germline, CDR1 is SQVTM and CDR2 is ANQGSEA. With V trimmed by 2 bases and J by 7 bases, 10 bases remained unmatched. The CDR3 is 16 residues long. This CDR3 is CSVEKSLAGGINEQFF. The CDR3 nucleotides read TGCAGCGTTGAAAAAAGCCTAGCGGGAGGTATAAATGAGCAGTTCTTC.

The chain is built from TRBV4-1 and TRBJ2-7; D unresolved. Trimming took 1 base from V and 2 from J, leaving 9 bases between them. Germline CDR1 MGHRA, CDR2 YSYEKL. The CDR3 is made up of 14 amino acids. CDR3 sequence reads: CASSQGAGTYEQYF. In DNA form, the CDR3 reads TGCGCCAGCAGCCAAGGGGCCGGCACCTACGAGCAGTACTTC.

The chain joins TRBV6-2 or TRBV6-3 to TRBJ2-3; 7 positions match TRBD1. The J segment lost 10 bases and the V segment lost 0 bases, leaving 4 bases of the junction unmatched. The length of the CDR3 is 13 residues. CDR1 is MNHEY and CDR2 is SVGEGT in the germline V gene. The CDR3 spells CASSYSSDRAQYF. CDR3 in DNA: TGTGCCAGCAGTTACTCAAGTGACAGGGCGCAGTATTTT.

The chain uses TRBV4-1 and TRBJ1-2; 9 bases are a match to TRBD1. Germline CDR1 and CDR2: MGHRA and YSYEKL. The CDR3 length is 15 residues. Trimming cost V 6 bases and J 5 bases; bases outside gene matches: 10. The CDR3 sequence is CASRQDRGWRYGYTF. The CDR3 DNA reads TGCGCCAGCAGGCAGGACAGGGGCTGGAGGTATGGCTACACCTTC.

The gene calls are TRBV5-1 and TRBJ1-2; unclear D gene. The CDR3 has 14 residues. V lost 4 bases, J lost 4 bases, and 14 bases lay in between. Germline V lookup: CDR1 SGHRS, CDR2 YFSETQ. This CDR3 is CASSPRQDGYGYTF. CDR3 bases: TGCGCCAGCAGCCCCCGCCAGGATGGCTATGGCTACACCTTC.

This sequence joins TRBV4-1 and TRBJ2-3; D may be TRBD1 (5 bases). Germline V gives CDR1 MGHRA, CDR2 YSYEKL. The V end lost 0 bases, the J end lost 4 bases, and 11 bases lay between the germline ends. This CDR3 comprises 15 residues. CDR3 DNA: TGCGCCAGCAGCCAAGAGGCTACCAGGGCAGATACGCAGTATTTT. As protein: CASSQEATRADTQYF.

The V and J genes are TRBV6-5 and TRBJ1-3, with a possible D match to TRBD1 (6 bases). Germline CDR1 is MNHEY and CDR2 is SVGAGI. The V end lost 2 bases, the J end lost 2 bases, and 16 bases lay between the germline ends. The CDR3 length is 17 residues. The CDR3: CASSYTLGGRAGNTIYF. The CDR3 DNA follows: TGTGCCAGCAGTTACACACTTGGGGGCAGGGCTGGAAACACCATATATTTT.

The V and J genes are TRBV4-1 and TRBJ1-4; no reliable D call. The length of the CDR3 is 15 residues. CDR1 and CDR2 from the germline V gene are MGHRA and YSYEKL. Trimming cost V 5 bases and J 8 bases, with 18 bases left between them. The CDR3 here is CASSGGRGSKEKLFF. CDR3 sequence (DNA): TGCGCCAGCAGCGGCGGCCGGGGTAGTAAGGAAAAACTGTTTTTT.

For this clonotype: A much more abundant neighbour one base away suggests this may be a read error. V usage is TRBV7-9 and J usage is TRBJ2-3; D gene ambiguous. This CDR3 region has 16 residues. The V gene's germline CDR1 is SEHNR and CDR2 FQNEAQ (reference sequence). As DNA, the CDR3 is TGTGCCAGCGGCTTAGGCGGTCGTGGTGGGGCAGATACGCAGTATTTT. It codes for CASGLGGRGGADTQYF. Combining the CDR3 with reference TRBV7-9 and TRBJ2-3 gives the whole variable domain DTGVSQNPRHKITKRGQNVTFRCDPISEHNRLYWYRQTLGQGPEFLTYFQNEAQLEKSRLLSDRFSAERPKGSFSTLEIQRTEQGDSAMYLCASGLGGRGGADTQYFGPGTRLTVL.